The source of this T cell receptor (beta chain) is a study of regulatory T cells in long-lasting Graves disease. Across the whole study: Those Graves' patients who were newly diagnosed had been on antithyroid drugs under 3 months.

Through Arm-PCR of CDR3 regions and iRepertoire HTBI primers, TCR beta libraries were built. The authors' processing: The samples yielded 55 to 75 TRBV and more than eleven TRBJ segments. MiXCR was run by TCRdb on the multiplex PCR reads, yielding one entry per CDR3 protein. TCRdb's processing, not the authors', yielded these V and J calls. The sample contains approximately 400,000 distinct CDR3 sequences, about a sixth of which appear only once. Per the germline V gene, CDR1 is MGHRA and CDR2 is YSYEKL. This CDR3 contains 12 residues. V was trimmed by 4 bases and J by 5 bases, leaving 7 bases between them. The time point is: newly diagnosed GD, antithyroid drugs for less than 3 months. From PBMCs, RNA was extracted and then used to make the TCR library. Broader study findings: Patients with persistent Graves' had lower TCR diversity than newly diagnosed patients.

This clonotype has a count of ten or more. The antigen remains unidentified. The clonotype originates from a female donor with Graves disease. This specimen consisted of peripheral blood mononuclear cells (PBMCs), obtained at new diagnosis, from a patient treated with antithyroid drugs. The chain carries TRBV4-1 and TRBJ2-3; D remains ambiguous. CDR3 DNA sequence: TGCGCCAGCAGCCCCAGGAAAGATACGCAGTATTTT. Residues: CASSPRKDTQYF.